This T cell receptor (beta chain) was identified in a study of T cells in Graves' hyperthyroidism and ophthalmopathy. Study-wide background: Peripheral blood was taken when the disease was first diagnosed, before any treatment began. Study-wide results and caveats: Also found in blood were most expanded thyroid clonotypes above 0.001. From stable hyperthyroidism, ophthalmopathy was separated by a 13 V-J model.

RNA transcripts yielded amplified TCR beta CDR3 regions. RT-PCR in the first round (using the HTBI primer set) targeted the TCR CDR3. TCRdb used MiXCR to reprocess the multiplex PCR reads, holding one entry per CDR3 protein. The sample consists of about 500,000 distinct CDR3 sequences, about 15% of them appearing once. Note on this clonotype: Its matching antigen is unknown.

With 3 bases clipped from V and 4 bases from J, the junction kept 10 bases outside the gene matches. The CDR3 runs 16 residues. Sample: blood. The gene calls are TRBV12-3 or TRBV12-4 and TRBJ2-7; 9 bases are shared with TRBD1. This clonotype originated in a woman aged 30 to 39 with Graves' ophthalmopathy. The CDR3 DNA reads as TGTGCCAGCAGTTTCCAACAGGGGGCGCGAACATACGAGCAGTACTTC. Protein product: CASSFQQGARTYEQYF.